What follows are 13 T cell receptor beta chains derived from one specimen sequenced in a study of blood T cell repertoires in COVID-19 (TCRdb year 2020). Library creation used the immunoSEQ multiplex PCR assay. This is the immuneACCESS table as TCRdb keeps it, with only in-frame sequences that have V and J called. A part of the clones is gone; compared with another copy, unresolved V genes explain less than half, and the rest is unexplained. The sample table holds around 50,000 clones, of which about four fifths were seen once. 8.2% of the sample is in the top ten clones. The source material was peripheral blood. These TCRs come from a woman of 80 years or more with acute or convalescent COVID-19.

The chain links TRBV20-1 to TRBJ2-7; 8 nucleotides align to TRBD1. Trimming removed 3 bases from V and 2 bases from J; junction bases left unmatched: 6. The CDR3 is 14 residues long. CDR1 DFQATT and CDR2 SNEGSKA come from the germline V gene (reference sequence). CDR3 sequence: CSASDGQGAYEQYF. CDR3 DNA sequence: TGCAGTGCTAGTGATGGACAGGGCGCCTACGAGCAGTACTTC.

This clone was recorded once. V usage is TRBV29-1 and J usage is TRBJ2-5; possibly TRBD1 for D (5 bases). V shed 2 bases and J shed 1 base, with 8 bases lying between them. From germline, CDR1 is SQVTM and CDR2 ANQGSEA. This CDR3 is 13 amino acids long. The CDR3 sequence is CSVEPRVQETQYF. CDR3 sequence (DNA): TGCAGCGTTGAACCCAGGGTCCAAGAGACCCAGTACTTC.

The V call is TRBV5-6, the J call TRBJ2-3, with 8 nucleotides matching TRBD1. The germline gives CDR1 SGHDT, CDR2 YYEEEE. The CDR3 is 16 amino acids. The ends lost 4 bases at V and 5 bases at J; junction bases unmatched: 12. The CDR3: CASSRGMTGAGDTQYF. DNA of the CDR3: TGTGCCAGCAGCCGGGGGATGACAGGGGCGGGAGATACGCAGTATTTT.

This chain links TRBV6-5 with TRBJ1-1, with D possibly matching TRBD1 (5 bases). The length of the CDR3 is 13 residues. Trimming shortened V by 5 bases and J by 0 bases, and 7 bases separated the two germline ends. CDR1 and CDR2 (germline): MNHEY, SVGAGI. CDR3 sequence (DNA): TGTGCCAGCAGTCAGGGATTGAACACTGAAGCTTTCTTT. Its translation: CASSQGLNTEAFF.

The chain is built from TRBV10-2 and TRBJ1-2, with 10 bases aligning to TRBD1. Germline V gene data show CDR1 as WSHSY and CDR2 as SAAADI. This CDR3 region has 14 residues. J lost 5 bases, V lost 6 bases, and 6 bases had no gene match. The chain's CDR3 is CASRSGTGAYGYTF. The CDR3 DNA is TGCGCCAGCAGATCTGGGACAGGGGCTTATGGCTACACCTTC.

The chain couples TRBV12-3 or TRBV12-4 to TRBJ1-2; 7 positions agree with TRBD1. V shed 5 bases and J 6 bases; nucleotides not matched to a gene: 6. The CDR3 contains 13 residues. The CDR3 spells CASSLGQVNGYTF. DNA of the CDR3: TGTGCCAGCAGTCTTGGACAGGTTAATGGCTACACCTTC.

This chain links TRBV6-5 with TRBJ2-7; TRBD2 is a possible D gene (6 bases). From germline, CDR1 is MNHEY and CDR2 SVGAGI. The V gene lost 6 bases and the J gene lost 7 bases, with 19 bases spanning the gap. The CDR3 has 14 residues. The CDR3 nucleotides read TGTGCCAGCAGAGGTCGGGGTGTCGCGGGGGAGCAGTACTTC. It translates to CASRGRGVAGEQYF.

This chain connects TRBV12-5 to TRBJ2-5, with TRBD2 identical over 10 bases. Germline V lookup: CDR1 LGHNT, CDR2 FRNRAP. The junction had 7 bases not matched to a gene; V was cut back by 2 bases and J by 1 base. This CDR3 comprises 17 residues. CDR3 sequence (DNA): TGTGCTAGTGGTTTGTTCTCACTAGCGGGATCCCAAGAGACCCAGTACTTC. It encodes CASGLFSLAGSQETQYF.

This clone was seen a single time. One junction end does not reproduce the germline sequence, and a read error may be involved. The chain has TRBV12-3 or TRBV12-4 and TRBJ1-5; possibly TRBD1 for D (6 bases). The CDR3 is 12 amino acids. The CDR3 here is CASSPAVGQTFF. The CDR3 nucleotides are TGTGCCAGCAGCCCGGCAGTAGGACAGACCTTTTTT.

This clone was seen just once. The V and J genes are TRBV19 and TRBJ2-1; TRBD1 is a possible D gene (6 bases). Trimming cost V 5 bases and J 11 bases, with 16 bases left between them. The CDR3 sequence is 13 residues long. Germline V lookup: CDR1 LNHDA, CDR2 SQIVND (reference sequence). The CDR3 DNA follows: TGTGCCAGTAGTGCGCTCCCACAGGGTAAGCAGTTCTTC. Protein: CASSALPQGKQFF.

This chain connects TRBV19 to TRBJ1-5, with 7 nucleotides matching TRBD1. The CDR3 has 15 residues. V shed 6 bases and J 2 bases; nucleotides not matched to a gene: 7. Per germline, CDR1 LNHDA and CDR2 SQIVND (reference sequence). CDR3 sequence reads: CASRQQGSRNQPQHF. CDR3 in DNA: TGTGCCAGTAGGCAACAGGGGTCACGCAATCAGCCCCAGCATTTT.

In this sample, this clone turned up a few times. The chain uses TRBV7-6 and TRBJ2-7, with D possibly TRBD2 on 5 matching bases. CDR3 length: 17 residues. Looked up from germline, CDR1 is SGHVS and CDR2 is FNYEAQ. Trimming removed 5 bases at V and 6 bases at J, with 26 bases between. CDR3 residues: CASSQSRSRSGLGEQYF. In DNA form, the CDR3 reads TGTGCCAGCAGCCAGAGCCGGTCCCGATCGGGGTTGGGCGAGCAGTACTTC. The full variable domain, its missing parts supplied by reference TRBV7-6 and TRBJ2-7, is GAGVSQSPRYKVTKRGQDVALRCDPISGHVSLYWYRQALGQGPEFLTYFNYEAQQDKSGLPNDRFSAERPEGSISTLTIQRTEQRDSAMYRCASSQSRSRSGLGEQYFGPGTRLTVT.

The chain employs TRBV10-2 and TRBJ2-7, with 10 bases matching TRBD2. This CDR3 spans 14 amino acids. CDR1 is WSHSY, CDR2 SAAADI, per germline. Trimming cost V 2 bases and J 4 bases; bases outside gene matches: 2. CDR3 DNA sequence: TGCGCCAGCAGTGAGGCTAGCGGGGGATACGAGCAGTACTTC. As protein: CASSEASGGYEQYF.